This T cell receptor beta chain was identified during a study of T cells in Graves' hyperthyroidism and ophthalmopathy. This CDR3 comprises 15 residues. The germline gives CDR1 LGHDT, CDR2 YNNKEL (reference sequence). Trimming cost V 2 bases and J 7 bases, with 18 bases left between them. It was RNA transcripts that yielded the amplified TCR beta CDR3 regions. A set of HTBI primers served as the primers for a first-round RT-PCR of the TCR CDR3. TCRdb processed the multiplex PCR reads anew with MiXCR; each CDR3 protein has one entry. The table records a few hundred thousand distinct CDR3 sequences, less than 25% of them present only once. This clonotype showed up just once.

The chain recombines TRBV3-1 with TRBJ2-7; D is possibly TRBD1 (6 bases). This clonotype originated in a man aged 18 to 29 with Graves' hyperthyroidism. The sample taken for sequencing was blood. The CDR3 loop reads CASSQFTQGGREQYF. DNA of the CDR3: TGTGCCAGCAGCCAATTTACACAGGGCGGCCGGGAGCAGTACTTC.